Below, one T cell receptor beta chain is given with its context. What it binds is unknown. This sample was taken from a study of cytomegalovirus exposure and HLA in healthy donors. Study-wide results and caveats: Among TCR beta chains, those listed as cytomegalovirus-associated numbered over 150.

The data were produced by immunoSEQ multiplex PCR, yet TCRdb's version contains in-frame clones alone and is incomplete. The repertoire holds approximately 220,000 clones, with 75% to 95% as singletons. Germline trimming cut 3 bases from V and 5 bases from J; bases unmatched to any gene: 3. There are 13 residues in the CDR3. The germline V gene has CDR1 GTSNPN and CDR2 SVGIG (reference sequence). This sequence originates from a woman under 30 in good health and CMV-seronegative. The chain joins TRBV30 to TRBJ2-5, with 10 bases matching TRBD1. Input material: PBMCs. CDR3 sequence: CAWRDRGRETQYF. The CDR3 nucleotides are TGTGCCTGGAGGGACAGGGGGAGGGAGACCCAGTACTTC. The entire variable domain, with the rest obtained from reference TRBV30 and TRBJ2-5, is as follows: SQTIHQWPATLVQPVGSPLSLECTVEGTSNPNLYWYRQAAGRGLQLLFYSVGIGQISSEVPQNLSASRPQDRQFILSSKKLLLSDSGFYLCAWRDRGRETQYFGPGTRLLVL.